A selection of T cell receptor beta chains follows, all from one sample in a study of T cells expressing NK-cell markers. TCRdb reprocessed the 5' RACE reads and reports one entry per CDR3 protein, with no DNA. In all, the sample yields 150,000 to 160,000 distinct CDR3 sequences. Sequencing was done on a sample of blood T cells: a sorted CD56 or NKG2C T cell subset, CD4+ or CD8+ T cells, or bulk PBMC T cells (not recorded which). These receptors all stem from a woman between 50 and 59 years old in good health. Both conserved end residues are part of each CDR3.

TRBV12-3/TRBV12-4	TRBJ2-3	CASSPTGSGTTDTQYF
TRBV28	TRBJ2-5	CASSQQRDSQETQYF
TRBV7-9	TRBJ2-2	CASSPPSRPGELFF
TRBV7-9	TRBJ1-4	CASSPPLRNEKLFF
TRBV3-1	TRBJ2-3	CASSVLQGSDTQYF
TRBV7-9	TRBJ2-3	CASSATSGTDTQYF
TRBV7-8	TRBJ2-2	CASSPEGAGGELFF
TRBV14	TRBJ2-3	CASSQVVGLGTDTQYF
TRBV10-3	TRBJ2-1	CAISESPGSGRSHSSYNEQFF
TRBV7-6	TRBJ1-1	CASSLRRSNTEAFF
TRBV29-1	TRBJ2-5	CSDLGTDETQYF
TRBV20-1	TRBJ1-2	CSAYLPGDSSGYTF
TRBV7-9	TRBJ1-6	CASSLWEAEDSPLHF
TRBV4-2	TRBJ2-1	CASSQVGAGGGNNEQFF
TRBV27	TRBJ1-6	CASSSNRDSPLHF
TRBV12-3/TRBV12-4	TRBJ2-1	CASSWDRNEQFF
TRBV5-6	TRBJ2-7	CASSLGLAGCSYEQYF
TRBV29-1	TRBJ2-1	CSVENRDREVEQFF
TRBV12-3/TRBV12-4	TRBJ2-5	CASTSDRGGETQYF
TRBV7-9	TRBJ2-1	CASSRGTSGVSYNEQFF
TRBV29-1	TRBJ2-5	CSVEGTLAGEGETQYF
TRBV27	TRBJ2-4	CASRGLAKNIQYF
TRBV24-1	TRBJ2-2	CATSDLSRGFGELFF
TRBV4-1	TRBJ2-1	CASSQEASSYNEQFF
TRBV24-1	TRBJ2-1	CATKSGSGNEQFF
TRBV29-1	TRBJ1-3	CSVEDSSSGNTIYF
TRBV4-2	TRBJ2-1	CASSQLRPYNEQFF
TRBV6-1	TRBJ2-7	CASSEGGWAGVYEQYF
TRBV5-6	TRBJ1-1	CASSLAGGQGASGTEAFF
TRBV7-8	TRBJ2-7	CASSFGQTLYEQYF
TRBV12-3/TRBV12-4	TRBJ1-1	CASSFILNTEAFF